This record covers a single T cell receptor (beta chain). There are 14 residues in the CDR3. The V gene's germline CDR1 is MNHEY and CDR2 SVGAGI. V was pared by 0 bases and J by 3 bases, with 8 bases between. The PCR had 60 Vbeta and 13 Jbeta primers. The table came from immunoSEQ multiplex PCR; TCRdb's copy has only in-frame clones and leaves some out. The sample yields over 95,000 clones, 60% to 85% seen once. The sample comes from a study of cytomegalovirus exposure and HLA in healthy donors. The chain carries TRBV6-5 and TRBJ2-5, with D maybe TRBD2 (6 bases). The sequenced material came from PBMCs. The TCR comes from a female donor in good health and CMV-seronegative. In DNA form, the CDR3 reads TGTGCCAGCAGTTACTCGGGACTGGAAGAGACCCAGTACTTC. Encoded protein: CASSYSGLEETQYF.